These T cell receptor beta chains were read from a single sample in a study of blood T cell repertoires in COVID-19. Assay: immunoSEQ multiplex PCR; the TCRdb copy retains only in-frame clones and omits some. Of around 250,000 clones listed, approximately 83% are singletons. The sequenced material came from PBMCs or T cells enriched from blood (not recorded which). These receptor sequences come from a woman between 45 and 65 years old who had recovered from COVID-19. Each CDR3 is given with its conserved first and last residue. The D gene is left open where the match is weak. A clone size is listed for some rows: how often the clone was seen (once, few, many), or a class if it is expanded.

J gene,CDR3 length,clone size,D gene,V gene,CDR3 DNA,CDR3 protein
TRBJ2-3,18,once,TRBD2,TRBV4-1,TGCGCCAGCAGCCGACCGACCCACATAGCGGGGGCCACAGATACGCAGTATTTT,CASSRPTHIAGATDTQYF
TRBJ2-7,12,NA,NA,TRBV3-1/TRBV3-2,TGTGCCAGCAGCCAAGCTTACGGCGAGCAGTACTTC,CASSQAYGEQYF
TRBJ2-7,14,NA,TRBD2,TRBV7-3,TGTGCCAGCAGCTTACTAGCGGGCGTAAACGAGCAGTACTTC,CASSLLAGVNEQYF
TRBJ2-2,16,once,TRBD1,TRBV28,TGTGCCAGCAGTTTATTCGGACAGGGGATGGACGGGGAGCTGTTTTTT,CASSLFGQGMDGELFF
TRBJ1-6,12,NA,TRBD1,TRBV28,TGTGCCAGTAGACAGGGCGGCGAAGGCCTCCACTTT,CASRQGGEGLHF
TRBJ1-6,15,NA,TRBD1,TRBV5-1,TGCGCCAGCAGCTTGCAGGGGGCTGGAAATTCACCCCTCCACTTT,CASSLQGAGNSPLHF
TRBJ2-1,14,NA,NA,TRBV7-9,TGTGCCAGCAGCTCGGACACCAAGAGATATGAGCAGTTCTTC,CASSSDTKRYEQFF
TRBJ2-7,14,NA,NA,TRBV5-5,TGTGCCAGCAGCCGGGAGTGGCTCCACTACGAGCAGTACTTC,CASSREWLHYEQYF
TRBJ2-1,21,NA,TRBD2,TRBV27,TGTGCCAGCAGTCCCCTATGGGATCGAGGGACTAGCGTTCACGTCCTTCATGAGCAGTTCTTC,CASSPLWDRGTSVHVLHEQFF
TRBJ2-2,12,few,NA,TRBV19,TGTGCTGGGGGGTGGAACGCCGGGGAGCTGTTTTTT,CAGGWNAGELFF
TRBJ1-4,16,NA,TRBD1,TRBV15,TGTGCCACCAGCAGAGGTTTGGGGACAGCTAATGAAAAACTGTTTTTT,CATSRGLGTANEKLFF
TRBJ2-5,13,NA,NA,TRBV28,TGTGCCAGCAGTCCAGGAGGCGCAGGGGCCCAGTACTTC,CASSPGGAGAQYF
TRBJ1-2,13,NA,NA,TRBV9,TGTGCCAGCAGCACTCCTGAGACGGAGCCTTACACCTTC,CASSTPETEPYTF
TRBJ2-5,13,NA,TRBD2,TRBV7-9,TGTGCCAGCAGAGGGACTATTATAGAGACCCAGTACTTC,CASRGTIIETQYF
TRBJ1-1,15,NA,NA,TRBV6-1,TGTGCCAGCAGTGAACGGGTACAGGGTGATACTGAAGCTTTCTTT,CASSERVQGDTEAFF
TRBJ1-1,12,NA,NA,TRBV7-9,TGTGCCAGCAGCTTGGGGCTGCATGAAGCTTTCTTT,CASSLGLHEAFF
TRBJ2-7,14,NA,TRBD1,TRBV7-2,TGTGCCAGCAGCTCCAGACAGGGGAGGAACGAGCAGTACTTC,CASSSRQGRNEQYF
TRBJ1-5,12,NA,NA,TRBV28,TGTGCCAGCAGTTTGTCAAGCGGACCCCAGCATTTT,CASSLSSGPQHF
TRBJ2-1,14,NA,TRBD1,TRBV7-9,TGTGCCAGCAGCTCAGGACAGGGGTGGAATGAGCAGTTCTTC,CASSSGQGWNEQFF
TRBJ1-5,15,NA,TRBD1,TRBV19,TGTGCCAGTAGCGGCAAGGGGGCTGGCAATCAGCCCCAGCATTTT,CASSGKGAGNQPQHF
TRBJ2-5,15,NA,TRBD1,TRBV24-1,TGTGCCACCAGTGAGCCGGGACAGGGGGGAGAGACCCAGTACTTC,CATSEPGQGGETQYF
TRBJ1-1,15,once,NA,TRBV28,TGTGCCAGCAGTTCACCGACGGGTCTGAACACTGAAGCTTTCTTT,CASSSPTGLNTEAFF
TRBJ1-2,12,NA,NA,TRBV27,TGTGCCAGCGGTGGGGGCCGAGGCGGCTACACCTTC,CASGGGRGGYTF
TRBJ1-6,14,NA,NA,TRBV7-9,TGTGTTGCAGGGGCTGAGGATGGTAATTCACCCCTCCACTTT,CVAGAEDGNSPLHF
TRBJ1-3,13,NA,NA,TRBV4-2,TGTGCCAGCAGCCAAGGTTTCCGGAACACCATATATTTT,CASSQGFRNTIYF
TRBJ1-6,14,NA,NA,TRBV27,TGTGCCAGCAGTTTTGCGACAGCCAATTCACCCCTCCACTTT,CASSFATANSPLHF
TRBJ2-3,14,once,TRBD2,TRBV5-1,TGCGCCAGCAGCTTAAGCGGGAGATCAGATACGCAGTATTTT,CASSLSGRSDTQYF
TRBJ1-2,16,NA,TRBD1,TRBV4-2,TGTGCCAGCAGTCGGGACAGGCTCCTTTCTAACTATGGCTACACCTTC,CASSRDRLLSNYGYTF
TRBJ2-3,16,NA,TRBD2,TRBV11-3,TGTGCCAGCAGCTCGAGGACTAGCGGAAGCACAGATACGCAGTATTTT,CASSSRTSGSTDTQYF
TRBJ2-1,13,NA,NA,TRBV27,TGTGCCAGCAGGATGATGAGTGCCAATGAGCAGTTCTTC,CASRMMSANEQFF
TRBJ1-2,15,once,TRBD1,TRBV28,TGTGCCAGCAGTTTATCAGCAGGGGGCGTCTATGGCTACACCTTC,CASSLSAGGVYGYTF
TRBJ2-5,14,NA,NA,TRBV28,TGTGCCAGCAGTTTATCCTCCGGCCAAGAGACCCAGTACTTC,CASSLSSGQETQYF
TRBJ2-7,17,NA,NA,TRBV7-4,TGTGCCAGCAGCTTAGGATGGAGCGGGTCAAGCTCCTACGAGCAGTACTTC,CASSLGWSGSSSYEQYF
TRBJ1-2,17,NA,TRBD1,TRBV27,TGTGCCAGCAAGAAGGACAGGATCGACACAGGGAACTATGGCTACACCTTC,CASKKDRIDTGNYGYTF
TRBJ2-1,16,NA,TRBD2,TRBV13,TGTGCCAGCAGCTCCACACTAGCGGGAGTATTAGGTGAGCAGTTCTTC,CASSSTLAGVLGEQFF
TRBJ2-7,15,NA,TRBD2,TRBV27,TGTGCCAGCAGTCCCCTTGGACTAGCCATTTACGAGCAGTACTTC,CASSPLGLAIYEQYF
TRBJ1-2,14,NA,NA,TRBV27,TGTGCCAGCAGTCCGAGCCTCGGAGGCTATGGCTACACCTTC,CASSPSLGGYGYTF
TRBJ1-2,15,NA,NA,TRBV2,TGTGCCAGCAGTGGGGCGGGGGGCGCGAACTATGGCTACACCTTC,CASSGAGGANYGYTF
TRBJ1-5,15,NA,TRBD1,TRBV5-1,TGCGCCAGCAGCGTCGGGACAGTAGGCAATCAGCCCCAGCATTTT,CASSVGTVGNQPQHF
TRBJ2-5,16,NA,TRBD1,TRBV5-1,TGCGCCAGCAGCTTGCCGGGACAGGCGACCCAAGAGACCCAGTACTTC,CASSLPGQATQETQYF
TRBJ1-5,16,NA,NA,TRBV2,TGTGCCAGCAGTTTGACCGGGACTTACCATAATCAGCCCCAGCATTTT,CASSLTGTYHNQPQHF
TRBJ2-7,17,NA,NA,TRBV28,TGTGCCAGCAGTTTATTCGTCGGGCAAACCTCAGCGGGTGTGCAGTACTTC,CASSLFVGQTSAGVQYF
TRBJ2-7,14,NA,TRBD2,TRBV11-2,TGTGCCAGCAGCTCTAGCGGGAGGTCCTACGAGCAGTACTTC,CASSSSGRSYEQYF
TRBJ2-3,15,NA,NA,TRBV7-2,TGTGCCAGCAGCGGGAGGAGGCCTCAGCGCGATACGCAGTATTTT,CASSGRRPQRDTQYF
TRBJ1-1,15,NA,TRBD1,TRBV5-1,TGCGCCAGCAGCTTGGGGAGGACAGGGGTGGTTGAAGCTTTCTTT,CASSLGRTGVVEAFF
TRBJ2-1,16,NA,TRBD1,TRBV24-1,TGTGCCACCAATCTCCTCAGGACAGGGTATTCGGATGAGCAGTTCTTC,CATNLLRTGYSDEQFF
TRBJ2-3,14,NA,NA,TRBV10-3,TGTGCCATCAGTGACTGGCGGGGCACAGATACGCAGTATTTT,CAISDWRGTDTQYF
TRBJ2-2,14,NA,NA,TRBV28,TGTGCCAGCAGTAGGAGGATTAGGGCCGGGGAGCTGTTTTTT,CASSRRIRAGELFF
TRBJ2-5,12,once,NA,TRBV5-4,TGTGCCAGCAGCGACCGGGGGGAGACCCAGTACTTC,CASSDRGETQYF